The clone carrying this T cell receptor (beta chain) was detected once. Its antigen is undetermined. TCRdb keeps only in-frame clones here, not all; method: immunoSEQ multiplex PCR. The table includes tens of thousands of clones, about 70% detected once. This entry belongs to a study of vaccination effects on CD4 cells after COVID-19. Study-level information: BNT162b2 vaccine or mRNA-1273 vaccine was given to participants in two doses. Study findings and constraints: By a late point after vaccination, infection- and vaccine-induced clones had shrunk markedly through clonal contraction.

Germline-derived CDR1 and CDR2 are SGHRS and YFSETQ. The CDR3 is made up of 14 amino acids. The V and J ends lost 6 bases and 1 base, in that order; junction bases with no gene match: 5. Using viral peptide pools, the ViraFEST assay grew out antigen-specific CD4+ T cells prior to sequencing. Cultured cells yielded isolated CD4+ T cells after about ten days. Nucleocapsid antibodies stayed negative before and after vaccination, showing no earlier SARS-CoV-2 infection. This specimen was CD4+ T cells from PBMCs cultured with HCoV-NL63 spike peptides, taken before COVID-19 vaccination. This receptor was obtained from a human donor who received a COVID-19 vaccine. V gene TRBV5-1 combines with J gene TRBJ2-3, with TRBD2 matching over 7 bases. For the CDR3, the DNA is TGCGCCAGCACACGACGGGGGGGCACAGATACGCAGTATTTT. Translating it yields CASTRRGGTDTQYF.